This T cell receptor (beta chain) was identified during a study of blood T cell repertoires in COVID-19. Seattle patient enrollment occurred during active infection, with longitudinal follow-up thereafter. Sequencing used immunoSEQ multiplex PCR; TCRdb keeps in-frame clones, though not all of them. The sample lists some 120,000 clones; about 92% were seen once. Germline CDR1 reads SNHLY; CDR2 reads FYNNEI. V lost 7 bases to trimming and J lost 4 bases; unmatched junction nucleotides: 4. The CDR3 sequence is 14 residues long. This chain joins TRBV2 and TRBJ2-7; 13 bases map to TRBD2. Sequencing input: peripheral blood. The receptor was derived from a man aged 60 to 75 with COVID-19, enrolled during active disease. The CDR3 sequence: CASNPGLAGYEQYF. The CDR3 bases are TGTGCCAGCAACCCGGGACTAGCGGGATACGAGCAGTACTTC.